The 16 T cell receptor beta chains given below trace back to one sample, sequenced in a study of cytomegalovirus exposure and HLA in healthy donors. Sequencing used immunoSEQ multiplex PCR; TCRdb keeps in-frame clones, though not all of them. The sample lists over 100,000 clones, approximately 90% occurring once. Specimen: PBMCs. The receptors shown here come from a young woman in good health and CMV-seropositive.

The chain links TRBV5-6 to TRBJ2-2; tentatively, D is TRBD1 (6 bases). The V gene lost 4 bases and the J gene lost 4 bases, with 20 bases spanning the gap. This CDR3 spans 17 amino acids. Germline V gene lookup returns CDR1 SGHDT and CDR2 YYEEEE. CDR3 protein: CASSGPQGTRRTGELFF. The CDR3 DNA sequence: TGTGCCAGCAGCGGTCCACAGGGAACTAGACGCACCGGGGAGCTGTTTTTT. Looking up the rest from reference TRBV5-6 and TRBJ2-2 gives the full variable domain: DAGVTQSPTHLIKTRGQQVTLRCSPKSGHDTVSWYQQALGQGPQFIFQYYEEEERQRGNFPDRFSGHQFPNYSSELNVNALLLGDSALYLCASSGPQGTRRTGELFFGEGSRLTVL.

This chain connects TRBV7-6 to TRBJ1-1, with D possibly TRBD1 on 6 matching bases. The germline CDR1 and CDR2 sequences are SGHVS and FNYEAQ. This CDR3 has 14 amino acids. Trimming cost V 5 bases and J 0 bases, with 10 bases left between them. For the CDR3, the DNA is TGTGCCAGCAGCCCCACAGGGATGAACACTGAAGCTTTCTTT. The encoded protein is CASSPTGMNTEAFF. Using reference TRBV7-6 and TRBJ1-1 for the parts outside the CDR3, the full variable domain is GAGVSQSPRYKVTKRGQDVALRCDPISGHVSLYWYRQALGQGPEFLTYFNYEAQQDKSGLPNDRFSAERPEGSISTLTIQRTEQRDSAMYRCASSPTGMNTEAFFGQGTRLTVV.

In this sample, this clone turned up once. The chain carries TRBV9 and TRBJ1-2; weak D call: TRBD1 (5 bases). The CDR3 runs 16 residues. CDR1 SGDLS and CDR2 YYNGEE come from the germline V gene. Trimming shortened V by 0 bases and J by 3 bases, and 15 bases separated the two germline ends. CDR3 DNA: TGTGCCAGCAGCGTAGGGGTTCATACAGGCTACTATGGCTACACCTTC. This translates into CASSVGVHTGYYGYTF.

The chain is built from TRBV27 and TRBJ2-7, with TRBD2 matching over 14 bases. This CDR3 contains 14 residues. In germline, CDR1 is MNHEY, CDR2 SMNVEV (reference sequence). The trim removed 6 bases at V and 7 bases at J, leaving 5 bases unmatched. CDR3 DNA: TGTGCCAGCAGCGGACTAGCGGGAGGTCGGGAGCAGTACTTC. Its translation: CASSGLAGGREQYF.

V and J are TRBV5-6 and TRBJ1-2, with TRBD1 identical over 7 bases. This CDR3 has 14 amino acids. Germline lookup yields CDR1 SGHDT and CDR2 YYEEEE. The ends lost 2 bases at V and 4 bases at J; junction bases unmatched: 5. CDR3 protein: CASSFTGDRYGYTF. CDR3 bases: TGTGCCAGCAGCTTCACAGGGGATCGCTATGGCTACACCTTC.

The chain couples TRBV4-1 to TRBJ2-1; 12 bases map to TRBD2. Per germline, CDR1 MGHRA and CDR2 YSYEKL. Trimming removed 4 bases from V and 5 bases from J; junction bases left unmatched: 9. There are 17 residues in the CDR3. Written as DNA, the CDR3 is TGCGCCAGCAGCCCGGGACTAGCGGGTCCACCTAACAATGAGCAGTTCTTC. It yields the protein CASSPGLAGPPNNEQFF.

The rearrangement links TRBV7-3 to TRBJ2-3; unclear D gene. V gave up 0 bases and J gave up 2 bases, with 9 bases separating them. Germline assignment: CDR1 SGHTA and CDR2 FQGTGA. The CDR3 extends over 15 amino acids. As DNA, the CDR3 is TGTGCCAGCAGCTTAACTGGCGGCCTCACAGATACGCAGTATTTT. Translating it yields CASSLTGGLTDTQYF.

This clone was seen only once. V gene TRBV6-5 combines with J gene TRBJ1-5; 7 bases align to TRBD1. Germline V gene data show CDR1 as MNHEY and CDR2 as SVGAGI. The CDR3 has 15 residues. V gave up 5 bases and J gave up 4 bases; unmatched junction bases: 8. The CDR3 DNA follows: TGTGCCAGCAGTCCCGGGACAGAACCTAATCAGCCCCAGCATTTT. It yields the protein CASSPGTEPNQPQHF.

The V call is TRBV15, the J call TRBJ1-1, with D perhaps matching TRBD1 (5 bases). Deletions cut 0 bases from V and 0 bases from J, with 8 bases between. This CDR3 has 15 residues. CDR1 LNHNV and CDR2 YYDKDF come from the germline V gene (reference sequence). The CDR3 loop is CATSREGGVNTEAFF. DNA for the CDR3: TGTGCCACCAGCAGAGAGGGAGGGGTGAACACTGAAGCTTTCTTT.

The V call is TRBV15, the J call TRBJ2-3, with TRBD1 matching 7 bases. The CDR3 length is 13 residues. Germline V gene data show CDR1 as LNHNV and CDR2 as YYDKDF (reference sequence). Trimming removed 0 bases from V and 7 bases from J; junction bases left unmatched: 1. The chain's CDR3 is CATSRDRGYTQYF. CDR3 bases: TGTGCCACCAGCAGAGACAGGGGGTATACGCAGTATTTT.

A note on this clone: At one end the junction does not follow the germline gene, possibly because of a read error. The J gene is TRBJ2-5, the V gene TRBV19; TRBD1 aligns across 8 bases. From germline, CDR1 is LNHDA and CDR2 SQIVND (reference sequence). The length of the CDR3 is 14 residues. The CDR3 bases are TGTGCCAGTAGTACGACAGGGGACCAGGAGACCCAGTACTTC. Its protein product is CASSTTGDQETQYF.

J is TRBJ2-1 and V is TRBV18; D is perhaps TRBD2 (5 bases). Trimming left V 3 bases short and J 5 bases short, with 11 bases between. Looked up from germline, CDR1 is KGHSH and CDR2 is LQKENI. The length of the CDR3 is 14 residues. The CDR3 region has the DNA TGTGCCAGCTCACCGCTAAGCGGCCACAATGAGCAGTTCTTC. Translation gives CASSPLSGHNEQFF. The complete variable domain, with remaining parts taken from reference TRBV18 and TRBJ2-1, reads NAGVMQNPRHLVRRRGQEARLRCSPMKGHSHVYWYRQLPEEGLKFMVYLQKENIIDESGMPKERFSAEFPKEGPSILRIQQVVRGDSAAYFCASSPLSGHNEQFFGPGTRLTVL.

This clone was recorded once. The CDR3 reads CASSFFRVNTGELFF. CDR3 coding DNA: TGTGCCAGCAGCTTCTTTCGGGTTAACACCGGGGAGCTGTTTTTT. This chain uses TRBV5-6 with TRBJ2-2; D is undetermined. CDR3 size: 15 residues. V was clipped by 2 bases and J by 2 bases, with 10 bases between them. Germline-derived CDR1 and CDR2 are SGHDT and YYEEEE.

This clone was observed a handful of times. The rearrangement joins TRBV11-1 to TRBJ2-7; maybe TRBD1 (5 bases). Germline CDR1 is SGHAT and CDR2 is FQDESV (reference sequence). The CDR3 consists of 14 residues. Trimming stripped 5 bases from V and 7 bases from J, with 18 bases between. The CDR3 is CASSHENTGYEQYF. As DNA, the CDR3 is TGTGCCAGCAGCCATGAAAATACAGGATATGAGCAGTACTTC.

The V call is TRBV7-9, the J call TRBJ1-1; a possible D gene is TRBD1 (6 bases). Germline CDR1 is SEHNR and CDR2 is FQNEAQ (reference sequence). The ends were cut back, 1 base at V and 5 bases at J, with 14 bases in the middle. The CDR3 is 15 residues long. The CDR3 protein is CASSLVSGVGTEAFF. The CDR3 bases are TGTGCCAGCAGCTTAGTTTCAGGGGTGGGGACTGAAGCTTTCTTT.

The genes are TRBV15 and TRBJ1-2; 7 bases agree with TRBD1. J was trimmed by 7 bases and V by 5 bases; bases with no gene match: 10. The CDR3 runs 14 residues. Germline V lookup: CDR1 LNHNV, CDR2 YYDKDF (reference sequence). CDR3 amino acids: CATSHRGSAGGYTF. In nucleotides, the CDR3 is TGTGCCACCAGCCACAGGGGCTCAGCGGGTGGCTACACCTTC.